This TCR beta chain originates from a study of T cell responses to AZD1222 COVID-19 vaccine (dated by TCRdb to 2020 to 2022). About the investigation overall: A total of 233 trial participants underwent TCR sequencing, of whom some 200 had received two doses of AZD1222 and about 25 had received two doses of the MenACWY control vaccine. Trial participants were enrolled by age into subgroups of 18-55, 56-69 and 70-plus years, and around 150, 29 and 61 TCR-sequenced participants, respectively, were included in these subgroups.

With respect to this clone: This receptor's antigen is unknown. Base-call qualities are not available, and no considerably larger clone is one nucleotide away.

On the study overall, not on this receptor specifically: Conclusions about previously exposed vaccinees were limited because only a handful of AZD1222 recipients were SARS-CoV-2 seropositive at baseline. Reportedly, close to half of the unique spike-specific TCRs recognized epitopes lying outside the regions that are mutated in the B.1.351 and B.1.1.7 variants. Participants were mostly white British and included more females than males, and it was suggested by the authors that clonal diversity may have been underestimated. In the small 56-69-year group, the increase in depth fell short of significance, most likely because of low power. No day 14 peak-response samples were available, so repertoires were characterized only after the peak T cell response. The vaccine-associated CD4 TCRs covered the entire spike protein, and the dominant responses fell in regions 160-218 and 743-854. After two AZD1222 doses, both the breadth and the depth of spike-specific TCRs were significantly higher than at day 0 and than in MenACWY recipients.

The CDR3 regions of human TCRbeta chains were analyzed by immunosequencing. Processing in the source paper ran as follows. TCRs in the repertoires were matched against a reference library of SARS-CoV-2-specific TCRs that had been generated with the MIRA antigen-specificity platform. Breadth was defined as the fraction of unique TCRs that were SARS-CoV-2-associated. Depth was defined as the fraction of total T cells that were SARS-CoV-2-associated. Using the MIRA data, each spike-specific TCR was mapped to the spike region that the TCR reacts to and placed in a CD4 or CD8 class. Log10-transformed breadth and depth values were compared by one-way ANOVA with Sidak's multiple comparisons tests. The table comes from immuneACCESS by way of TCRdb, which keeps in-frame sequences with V and J called. Part of the clones is missing from these tables; in studies checked, under half for an unresolved V gene and the rest for unknown reasons. Clonal size and the V and J genes are those of that table, whereas D and trimming came from the DNA. The sample contains tens of thousands of clones, roughly 90% of them found a single time. Jointly, the top ten make up 6.5% to 9.5% of the sample.

CDR1 and CDR2 are read off the germline V gene as MDHEN and SYDVKM. V is cut by 1 base and J by 3 bases, and the space between the germline ends is 7 bases. The CDR3 has 13 amino acids, counting the end cysteine and phenylalanine. The entry retains the CDR3 DNA only, 39 bases that are in frame from base 1. The time point label here, explained by the study, means: about 28 days (+/-7) after the second vaccine dose. AZD1222 recipients with second doses at about 4 weeks or about 12 weeks were pooled, because spike-specific TCR depth and breadth did not differ between schedules. Vaccinee samples came from UK trials COV001 and COV002, including a single-blind randomized controlled phase 2/3 trial of AZD1222 (ChAdOx1 nCoV-19) in healthy adults. For TCRbeta chain sequencing, PBMC samples from trial participants were taken at day 0 and at day 28 after the second dose.

The clonotype originates from an adult who received the AZD1222 COVID-19 vaccine. Here the sequenced sample was peripheral blood, taken 28 days after the second AZD1222 dose. The receptor chain draws on TRBV28 and TRBJ2-7; TRBD2 is a weak D gene call, 6 bases matching. The CDR3 corresponds to CASSLFGSYEQYF. The DNA sequence is as follows: TGTGCCAGCAGTTTATTCGGGAGCTACGAGCAGTACTTC.